The present T cell receptor (beta chain) was sequenced within a study of cytomegalovirus exposure and HLA in healthy donors. The primer mix had 60 Vbeta and 13 Jbeta primers. TCRdb's copy holds only in-frame clones and misses some; the assay was immunoSEQ multiplex PCR. The sample lists some 200,000 clones, just under 70% occurring once. Details on this clone: The antigen is undetermined. An end of the junction does not agree with germline; a read error may underlie this.

Study results and limitations: Fewer N-insertions than the approximately 700-donor mean were reportedly shown by an Asian-associated ancestry cluster in a later analysis.

Per the germline V gene, CDR1 is LGHNA and CDR2 is YNFKEQ. There are 10 residues in the CDR3. The chain couples TRBV4-2 to TRBJ2-1; D gene ambiguous. Sequencing was done on a sample of PBMCs. The receptor comes from a man aged 35 to 55 in good health and CMV-seropositive. CDR3 in amino acids: CASSHLDFVF. The CDR3 DNA sequence: TGTGCCAGCAGCCACCTCGACTTCGTCTTC.